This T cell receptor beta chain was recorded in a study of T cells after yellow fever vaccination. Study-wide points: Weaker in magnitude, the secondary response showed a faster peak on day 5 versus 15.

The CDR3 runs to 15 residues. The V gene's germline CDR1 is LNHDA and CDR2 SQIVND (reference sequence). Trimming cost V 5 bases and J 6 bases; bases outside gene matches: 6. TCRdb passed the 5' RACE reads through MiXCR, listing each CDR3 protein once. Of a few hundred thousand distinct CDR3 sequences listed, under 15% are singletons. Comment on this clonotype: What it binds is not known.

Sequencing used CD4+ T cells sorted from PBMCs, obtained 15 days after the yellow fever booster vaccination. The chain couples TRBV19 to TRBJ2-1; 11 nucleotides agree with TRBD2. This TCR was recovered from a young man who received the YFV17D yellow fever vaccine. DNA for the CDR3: TGTGCCAGTAGTGTAGCGGGGGGGCCTTCCAATGAGCAGTTCTTC. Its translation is CASSVAGGPSNEQFF.